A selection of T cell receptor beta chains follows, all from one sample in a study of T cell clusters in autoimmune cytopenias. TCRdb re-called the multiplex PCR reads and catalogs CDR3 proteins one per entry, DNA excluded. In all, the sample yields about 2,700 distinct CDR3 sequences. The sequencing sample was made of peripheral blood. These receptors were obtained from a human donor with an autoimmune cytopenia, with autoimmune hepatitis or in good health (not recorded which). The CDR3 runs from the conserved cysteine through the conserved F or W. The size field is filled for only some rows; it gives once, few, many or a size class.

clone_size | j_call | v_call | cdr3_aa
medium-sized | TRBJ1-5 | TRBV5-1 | CASSLQGYQPQHF
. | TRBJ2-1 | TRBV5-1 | CASSHGTPSGSYNEQFF
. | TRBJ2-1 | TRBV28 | CASSYLAGRANNEQFF
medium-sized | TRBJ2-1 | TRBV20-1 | CSARDLPRGDVLEQFF
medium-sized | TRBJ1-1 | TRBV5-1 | CASSPPGSTEAFF
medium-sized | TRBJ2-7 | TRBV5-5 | CASSLEAHRATYEQYF
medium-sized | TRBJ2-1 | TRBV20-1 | CSARPTVSGSFGEQFF
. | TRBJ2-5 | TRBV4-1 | CASSQDRRYPRKTQYF
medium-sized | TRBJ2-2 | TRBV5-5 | CASSPLGNTGELFF
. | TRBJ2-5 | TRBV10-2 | CASSGSWGTQETQYF
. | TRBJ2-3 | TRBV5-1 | CASSLNSPSSDTQYF
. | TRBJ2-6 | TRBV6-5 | CASREDLRSSGANVLTF
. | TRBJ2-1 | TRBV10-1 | CASSDPSLAGGPNEQFF
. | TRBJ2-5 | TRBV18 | CASSPRSPPETQYF
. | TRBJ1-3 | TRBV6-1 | CASGLETSGNTIYF
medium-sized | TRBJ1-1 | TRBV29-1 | CSVGTSSGGTEAFF
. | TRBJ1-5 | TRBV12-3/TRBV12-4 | CASSPDRLSNQPQHF
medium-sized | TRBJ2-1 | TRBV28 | CASSPYQNVDNEQFF
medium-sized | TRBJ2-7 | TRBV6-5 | CASSYLGLTYEQYF
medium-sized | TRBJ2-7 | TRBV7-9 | CAWSVPPGEQYF
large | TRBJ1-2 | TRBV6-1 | CASTEGGQAYGYTF
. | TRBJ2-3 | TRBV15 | CATSYGGDTQYF
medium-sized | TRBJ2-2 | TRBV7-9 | CASSSTGWVTGELFF
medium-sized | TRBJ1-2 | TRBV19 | CASSIADTTPNYGYTF
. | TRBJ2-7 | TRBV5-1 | CASSWTGGLSSYEQYF
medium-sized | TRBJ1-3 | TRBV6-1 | CASSEAVGRSTIYF
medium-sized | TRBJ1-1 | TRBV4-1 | CASSQAWGTGGPVAFF
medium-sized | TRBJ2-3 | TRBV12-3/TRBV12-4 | CASSPDPSTQYF
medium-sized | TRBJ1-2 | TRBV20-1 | CSASSGNNYGYTF
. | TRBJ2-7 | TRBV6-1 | CASSETPGGTGPYEQYF
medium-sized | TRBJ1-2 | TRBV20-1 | CSAVGQGAYGYTF
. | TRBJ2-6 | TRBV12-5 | CASGLRPRANVLTF
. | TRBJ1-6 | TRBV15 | CATSRGGDRGSSPLHF
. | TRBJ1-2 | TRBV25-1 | CASSGRAVGGYTF
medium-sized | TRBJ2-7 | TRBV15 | CATSMRTAMDEQYF
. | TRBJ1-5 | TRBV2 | CASSVRQGFQPQHF
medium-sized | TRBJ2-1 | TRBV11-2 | CASSPQAYNEQFF
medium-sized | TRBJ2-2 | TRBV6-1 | CASGYNIDGELFF
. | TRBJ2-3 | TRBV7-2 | CASSLQAGGRTDTQYF
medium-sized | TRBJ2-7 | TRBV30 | CAWRTGGLEQYF
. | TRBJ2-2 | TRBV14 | CASSQDLQAVYTGELFF
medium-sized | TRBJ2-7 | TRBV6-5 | CASSSPTGAYEQYF
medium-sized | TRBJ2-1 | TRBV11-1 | CASNPGSSSYNEQFF
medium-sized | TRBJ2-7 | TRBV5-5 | CASSFGPLREQYF
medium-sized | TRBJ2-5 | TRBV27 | CATWGPSGTQYF
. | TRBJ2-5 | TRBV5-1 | CASSLSQLAGGAVSETQYF
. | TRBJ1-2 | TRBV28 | CVSQKDNDYGYTF
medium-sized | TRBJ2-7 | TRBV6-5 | CASGRDRGGEQYF